This T cell receptor beta chain appears in the sequencing data of a study of shared clonotypes between healthy human individuals (dated by TCRdb to about 2020). As for the study more broadly: The cohort comprised a couple of women and a few men aged 18 to 49 years. For each donor, CD4 naive and CD4 memory were each given three plates, CD8 naive was given two plates, and CD8 memory was given one plate. To estimate repertoire size and how much clonotypes are shared between individuals, the study performed deep sequencing of blood TCR repertoires from 4 to 6 healthy adults. Libraries were prepared and TCR repertoires were sequenced by different laboratories using diverse techniques, in order to increase sequencing depth and limit assay-specific biases. Per donor, leukapheresis produced somewhere between about 0.94 and 8.9 billion PBMCs. The study at large found these results: Compared with non-shared clonotypes, the clonotypes found in all four sorted-subset donors had higher generation probabilities. Pairwise subsampling led to the expectation that sequencing depth would affect the degree of clonotype sharing among donors. Because the study included a small number of donors, the genetic and exposure-history diversity represented was limited. Naive subsets generally had larger estimated clonotype richness than memory subsets did. Sampling was limited to blood, and TCR repertoires in tissue likely differ from TCR repertoires in blood. Rarefaction of sorted-subset datasets indicated incomplete sequencing despite the large sequencing depth. When four donors were compared, the shared fraction of clonotypes was around 5.1% for naive CD4, around 3.6% for naive CD8, 2.3% for memory CD4, and less than 0.5% for memory CD8.

Sequences WNHNN (CDR1) and SYGVQD (CDR2) are obtained from the germline V gene (reference sequence). Its CDR3 holds 13 amino acids, cysteine through phenylalanine. Of all the DNA, just the CDR3 is kept, 39 bases in frame from base 1. Trimming costs V 6 bases and J 2 bases, and their ends lie 8 bases apart. TCR CDR3 regions were amplified from genomic DNA by multiplex PCR using the deep immunoSEQ assay. Extracted genomic DNA from each cell subset was distributed evenly across all wells of several immunoSEQ 96-well plates, and each plate was treated as a replicate. Each replicate PCR for sorted subsets received roughly 0.2 ug genomic DNA, equal to tens of thousands of T cell genomes. Purified libraries were measured with a Qubit 3.0 fluorometer, size-checked on a Bioanalyzer 2100, and measured again with the KAPA Library Quantification kit. Every immunoSEQ 96-well plate was sequenced on a dedicated single-read 150-cycle Illumina NextSeq 550 flow cell. The published analysis was carried out like this. Because only junctional sequences without quality scores were contained in the immunoSEQ output, filtering matching that applied to full-length reads could not be performed. Sequences were annotated with PyIR, a Python wrapper for IgBLAST v1.9, and V/J genes and CDR3 were assigned using IMGT germline references. Reads were filtered out if the reads had weak V/J assignments (E-value above 1e-6), no CDR3, stop codons, out-of-frame junctions, or ambiguous translated residues. V3J clonotypes were defined by identical inferred V gene, J gene, and CDR3 amino acid sequence. The percentage overlap between two repertoires was calculated by dividing the number of shared unique clonotypes by the size of the smaller repertoire. Three approaches were used to assess repertoire richness: RTK rarefaction, the Chao1 estimator, and Recon v2.1 estimates of unobserved clonotypes. OLGA was used to compute generation probabilities for all TCRbeta clonotypes that the gDNA method yielded from a handful of donors. In TCRdb, the immuneACCESS table is reduced to in-frame sequences with V and J assigned. These tables do not hold every clone; where another copy was compared, an unresolved V gene accounts for under half, and the others remain unexplained. V and J calls and clone size follow that table, whereas D and trimming were derived from the DNA. Here the sample has 2 million or so clones; roughly 95% occur a single time. Together, the top ten hold around 1.1% of the sample.

CD8 naive samples were obtained by positive selection for CCR7 among CD45RO-negative cells, yielding a CD45RA+CCR7+ population from which TemRA cells were excluded. Donors were healthy HIV-negative adults with no recently reported acute infections or vaccinations. Only Caucasian adults living in Nashville, Tennessee, USA were represented among the donors. Blood was collected by leukapheresis, and PBMCs were isolated by Ficoll-Histopaque density gradient centrifugation and then cryopreserved in liquid nitrogen vapor phase. Analytical flow cytometry was used to check the purity and quantity of every magnetically sorted T cell population. Genomic DNA was isolated from each sorted fraction and quantified by UV absorbance on a Nanodrop 2000c. In regard to this clone: Its specific antigen is unknown. No base quality values were provided; no much bigger clone lies one nucleotide off.

This sequence uses TRBV10-1 and TRBJ2-1; the best D guess is TRBD2, with 6 bases matching. Specimen: naive CD8+ T cells sorted from blood. Sample cell subset or site, as interpreted from the label and publication: CD45RA+CCR7+. The sequence was obtained from a man younger than 35 in good health. The DNA sequence is TGCGCCAGCAGCGGAGGGACCTACAATGAGCAGTTCTTC. This encodes CASSGGTYNEQFF.